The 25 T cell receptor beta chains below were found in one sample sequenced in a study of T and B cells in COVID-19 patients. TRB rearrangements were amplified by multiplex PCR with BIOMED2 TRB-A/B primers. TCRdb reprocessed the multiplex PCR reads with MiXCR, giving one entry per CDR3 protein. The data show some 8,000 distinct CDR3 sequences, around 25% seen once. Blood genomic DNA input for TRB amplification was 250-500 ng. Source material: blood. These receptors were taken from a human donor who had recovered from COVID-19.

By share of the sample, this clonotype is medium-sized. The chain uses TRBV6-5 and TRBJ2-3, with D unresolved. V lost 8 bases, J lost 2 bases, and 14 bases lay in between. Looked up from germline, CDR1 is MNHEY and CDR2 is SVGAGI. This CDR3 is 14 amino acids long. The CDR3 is CASALRRDTDTQYF. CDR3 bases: TGTGCCAGCGCTCTCCGAAGGGACACAGATACGCAGTATTTT.

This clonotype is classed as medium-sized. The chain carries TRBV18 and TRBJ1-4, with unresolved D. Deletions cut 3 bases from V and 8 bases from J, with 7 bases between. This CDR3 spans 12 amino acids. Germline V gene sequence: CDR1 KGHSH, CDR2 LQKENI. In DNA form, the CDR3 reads TGTGCCAGCTCACCGTCGGCAGAAAAACTGTTTTTT. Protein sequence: CASSPSAEKLFF.

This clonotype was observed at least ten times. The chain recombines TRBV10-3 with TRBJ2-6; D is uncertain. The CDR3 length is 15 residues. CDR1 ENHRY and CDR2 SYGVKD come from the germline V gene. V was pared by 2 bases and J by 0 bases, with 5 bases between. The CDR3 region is CAISERSSGANVLTF. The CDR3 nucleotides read TGTGCCATCAGTGAGCGGAGCTCTGGGGCCAACGTCCTGACTTTC.

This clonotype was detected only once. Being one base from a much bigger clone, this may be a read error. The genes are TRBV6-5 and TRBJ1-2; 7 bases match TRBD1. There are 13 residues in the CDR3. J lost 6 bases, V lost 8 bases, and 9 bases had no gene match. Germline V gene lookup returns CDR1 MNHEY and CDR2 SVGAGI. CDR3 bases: TGTGCCAGCGCACACCAACAGGGGAATGGCTACACCTTC. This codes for CASAHQQGNGYTF.

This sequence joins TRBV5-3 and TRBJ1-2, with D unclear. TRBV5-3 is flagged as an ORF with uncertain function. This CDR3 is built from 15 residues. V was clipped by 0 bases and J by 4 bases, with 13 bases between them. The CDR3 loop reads CARSLAALEVYGYTF. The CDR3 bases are TGTGCCAGAAGCTTGGCCGCTCTCGAGGTCTATGGCTACACCTTC.

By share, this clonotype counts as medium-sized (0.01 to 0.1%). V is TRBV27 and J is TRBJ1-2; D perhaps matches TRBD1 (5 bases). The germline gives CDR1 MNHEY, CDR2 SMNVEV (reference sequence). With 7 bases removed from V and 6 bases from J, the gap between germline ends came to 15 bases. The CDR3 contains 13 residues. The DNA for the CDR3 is TGTGCCAGCACGGTTTGGAGGGACGATGGCTACACCTTC. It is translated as CASTVWRDDGYTF.

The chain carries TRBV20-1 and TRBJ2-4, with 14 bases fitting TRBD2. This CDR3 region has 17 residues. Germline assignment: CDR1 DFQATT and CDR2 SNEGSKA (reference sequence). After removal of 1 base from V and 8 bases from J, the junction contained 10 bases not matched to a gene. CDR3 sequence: CSARVGTSGSSGDIQYF. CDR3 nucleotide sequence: TGCAGTGCTAGAGTCGGGACTAGCGGGAGTAGTGGAGACATTCAGTACTTC.

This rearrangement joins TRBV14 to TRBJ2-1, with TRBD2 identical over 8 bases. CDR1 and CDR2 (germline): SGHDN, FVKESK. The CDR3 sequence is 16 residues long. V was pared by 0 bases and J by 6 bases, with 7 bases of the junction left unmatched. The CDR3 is CASSQEERGGFNEQFF. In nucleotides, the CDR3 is TGTGCCAGCAGCCAAGAAGAACGGGGGGGGTTCAATGAGCAGTTCTTC.

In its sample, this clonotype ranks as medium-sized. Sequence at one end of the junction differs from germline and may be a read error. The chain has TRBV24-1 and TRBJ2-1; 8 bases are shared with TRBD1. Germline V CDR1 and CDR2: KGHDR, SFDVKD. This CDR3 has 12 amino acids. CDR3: CATSDSWTGQVF. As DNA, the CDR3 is TGTGCCACCAGTGATTCCTGGACAGGGCAGGTCTTC.

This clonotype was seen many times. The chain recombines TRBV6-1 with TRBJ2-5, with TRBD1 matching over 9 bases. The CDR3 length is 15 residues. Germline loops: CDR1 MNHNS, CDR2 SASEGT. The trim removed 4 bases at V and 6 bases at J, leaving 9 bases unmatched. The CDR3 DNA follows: TGTGCCAGCAGTGTTGGGACAGGGATAGTAAAGACCCAGTACTTC. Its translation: CASSVGTGIVKTQYF.

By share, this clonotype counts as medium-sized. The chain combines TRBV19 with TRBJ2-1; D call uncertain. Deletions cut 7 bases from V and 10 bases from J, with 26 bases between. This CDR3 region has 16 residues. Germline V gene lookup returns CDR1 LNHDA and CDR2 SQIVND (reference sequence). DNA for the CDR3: TGTGCCAGTACTCTTAACCCGTTCAGTCCCCTACGGGAGCAGTTCTTC. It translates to CASTLNPFSPLREQFF.

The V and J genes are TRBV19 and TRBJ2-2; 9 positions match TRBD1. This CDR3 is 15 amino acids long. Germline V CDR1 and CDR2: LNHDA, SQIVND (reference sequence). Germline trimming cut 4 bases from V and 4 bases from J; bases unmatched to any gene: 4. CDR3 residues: CASSRRQGGTGELFF. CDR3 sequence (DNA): TGTGCCAGTAGTAGAAGACAGGGGGGCACCGGGGAGCTGTTTTTT.

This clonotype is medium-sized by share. The CDR3 loop is CASSYEAQSEAFF. In nucleotides, the CDR3 is TGTGCCAGCAGTTACGAAGCACAGAGTGAAGCTTTCTTT. V and J are TRBV6-5 and TRBJ1-1; the D is unclear. This CDR3 spans 13 amino acids. Trimming removed 2 bases from V and 7 bases from J, with 11 bases in between. Germline loops: CDR1 MNHEY, CDR2 SVGAGI.

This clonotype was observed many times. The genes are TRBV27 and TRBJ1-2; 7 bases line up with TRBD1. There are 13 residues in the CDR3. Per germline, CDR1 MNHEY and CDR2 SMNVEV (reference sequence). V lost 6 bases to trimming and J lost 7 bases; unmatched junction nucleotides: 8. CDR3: CASRNRGEGGYTF. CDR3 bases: TGTGCCAGCAGAAACAGGGGCGAGGGTGGCTACACCTTC.

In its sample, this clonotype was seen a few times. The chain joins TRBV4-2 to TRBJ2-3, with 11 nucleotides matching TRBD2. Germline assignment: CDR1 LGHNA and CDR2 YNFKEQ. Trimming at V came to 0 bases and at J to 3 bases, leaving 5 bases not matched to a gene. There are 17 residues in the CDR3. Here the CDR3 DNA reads TGTGCCAGCAGCCAAGAGCTAGCGGGGGGATTTACAGATACGCAGTATTTT. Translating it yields CASSQELAGGFTDTQYF.

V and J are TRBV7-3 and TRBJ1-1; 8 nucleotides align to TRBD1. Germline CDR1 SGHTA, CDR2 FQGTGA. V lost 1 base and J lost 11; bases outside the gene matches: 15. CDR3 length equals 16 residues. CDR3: CASSLMLVGQGPSAFF. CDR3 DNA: TGTGCCAGCAGCTTAATGTTGGTAGGACAGGGTCCGTCTGCTTTCTTT.

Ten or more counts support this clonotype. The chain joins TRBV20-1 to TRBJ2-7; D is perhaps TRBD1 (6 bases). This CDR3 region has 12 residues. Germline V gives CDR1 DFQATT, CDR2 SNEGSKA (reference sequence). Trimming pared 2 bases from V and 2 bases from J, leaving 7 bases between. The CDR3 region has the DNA TGCAGTGCTAGACGGGACACCTACGAGCAGTACTTC. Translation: CSARRDTYEQYF.

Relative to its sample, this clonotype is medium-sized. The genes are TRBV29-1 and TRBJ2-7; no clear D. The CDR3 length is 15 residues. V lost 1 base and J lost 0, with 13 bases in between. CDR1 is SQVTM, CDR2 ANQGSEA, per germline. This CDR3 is CSVEVSDKSSYEQYF. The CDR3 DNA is TGCAGCGTTGAAGTTTCGGATAAGAGCTCCTACGAGCAGTACTTC.

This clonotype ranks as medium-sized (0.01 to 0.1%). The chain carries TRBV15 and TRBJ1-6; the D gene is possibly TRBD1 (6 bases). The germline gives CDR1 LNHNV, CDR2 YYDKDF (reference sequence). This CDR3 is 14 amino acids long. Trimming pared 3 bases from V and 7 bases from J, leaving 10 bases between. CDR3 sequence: CATSRDRPNSPLHF. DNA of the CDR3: TGTGCCACCAGCAGGGACAGACCGAATTCACCCCTCCACTTT.

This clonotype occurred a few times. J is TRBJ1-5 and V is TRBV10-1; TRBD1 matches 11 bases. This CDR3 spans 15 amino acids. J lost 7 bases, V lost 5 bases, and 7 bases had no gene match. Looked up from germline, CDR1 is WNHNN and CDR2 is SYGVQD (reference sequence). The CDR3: CASSPRTGGYQPQHF. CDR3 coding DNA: TGCGCCAGCAGTCCACGGACAGGGGGCTACCAGCCCCAGCATTTT.

Here the CDR3 DNA reads TGTGCCAGCAGCTTACTCAGAGCGGTATTCTCCTACGAGCAGTACTTC. Its translation is CASSLLRAVFSYEQYF. This rearrangement joins TRBV7-9 to TRBJ2-7; D is perhaps TRBD2 (5 bases). The V gene's germline CDR1 is SEHNR and CDR2 FQNEAQ (reference sequence). The V end was cut by 2 bases, the J end by 0 bases, with 14 bases between. This CDR3 contains 16 residues.

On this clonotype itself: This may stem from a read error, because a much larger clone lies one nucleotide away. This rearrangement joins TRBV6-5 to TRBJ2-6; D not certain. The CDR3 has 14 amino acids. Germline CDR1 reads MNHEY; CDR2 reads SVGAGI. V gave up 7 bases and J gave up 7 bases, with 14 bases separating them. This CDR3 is CASTDSLDANVLTF. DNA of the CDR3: TGTGCCAGCACCGACTCCCTTGATGCCAACGTCCTGACTTTC.

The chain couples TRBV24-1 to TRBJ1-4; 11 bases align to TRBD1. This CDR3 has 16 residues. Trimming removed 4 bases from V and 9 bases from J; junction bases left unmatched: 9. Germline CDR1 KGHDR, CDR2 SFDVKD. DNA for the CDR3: TGTGCCACCAGTGAGCCTACCGGGACAGGGGGTCAAAAACTGTTTTTT. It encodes CATSEPTGTGGQKLFF.

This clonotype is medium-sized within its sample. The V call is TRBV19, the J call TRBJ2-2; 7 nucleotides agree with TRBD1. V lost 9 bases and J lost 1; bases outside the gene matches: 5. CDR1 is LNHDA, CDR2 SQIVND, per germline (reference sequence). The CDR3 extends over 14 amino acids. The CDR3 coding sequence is TGTGCCAGCCTAAGGGGGCAGAACACCGGGGAGCTGTTTTTT. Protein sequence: CASLRGQNTGELFF.

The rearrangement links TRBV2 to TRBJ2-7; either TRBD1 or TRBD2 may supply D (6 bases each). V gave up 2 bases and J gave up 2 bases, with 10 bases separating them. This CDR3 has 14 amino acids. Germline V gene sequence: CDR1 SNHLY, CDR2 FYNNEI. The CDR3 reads CASSERGAAYEQYF. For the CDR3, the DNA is TGTGCCAGCAGTGAAAGGGGGGCAGCCTACGAGCAGTACTTC.